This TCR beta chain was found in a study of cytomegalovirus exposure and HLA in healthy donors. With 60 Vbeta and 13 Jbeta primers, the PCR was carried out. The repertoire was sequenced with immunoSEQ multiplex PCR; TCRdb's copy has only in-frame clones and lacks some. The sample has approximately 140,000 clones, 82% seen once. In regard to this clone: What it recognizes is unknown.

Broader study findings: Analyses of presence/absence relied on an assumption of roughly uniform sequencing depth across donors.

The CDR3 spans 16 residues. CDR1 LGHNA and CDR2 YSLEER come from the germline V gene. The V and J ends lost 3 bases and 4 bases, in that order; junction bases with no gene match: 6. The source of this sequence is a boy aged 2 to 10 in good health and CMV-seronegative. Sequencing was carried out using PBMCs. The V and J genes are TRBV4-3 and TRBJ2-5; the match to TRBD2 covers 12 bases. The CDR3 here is CASSHRLAGGRETQYF. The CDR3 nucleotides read TGCGCCAGCAGCCATAGGCTAGCGGGGGGGCGAGAGACCCAGTACTTC.